The present entry profiles one T cell receptor beta chain with its context. What this receptor recognizes is not known. This entry comes from a study of cytomegalovirus exposure and HLA in healthy donors (dated by TCRdb to the late 2010s). With respect to the entire study: According to an earlier analysis of 587 of the donors, 150 million to 200 million T cells yielded some 120 million unique TCR beta sequences and less than 300 Gb of sequence data. About 280 gigabases of sequencing data and around 88 million unique TCR sequences made up an early release that covered approximately 620 HLA-typed donors. Among the roughly 410 genotyped donors, 75% to 90% belonged to the genetic ancestry cluster associated with self-reported Caucasian donors. The aim of the study was to test whether cataloging public T cell receptors could identify signatures of past pathogen exposure. The T cell repertoires of 666 subjects were profiled by immunosequencing and related to cytomegalovirus serostatus. A separate validation cohort of roughly 110 different subjects was used in addition to the 666-subject first cohort. To predict cytomegalovirus infection status, the study brought together high-throughput TCR immunosequencing, statistical association of individual TCRs with disease status, and machine learning. A later analysis re-analyzed previously published TCR beta repertoires from 650 to 800 donors and added high-resolution HLA genotyping to study TCR occurrence patterns. The later analysis used no new phenotypic data to find candidate immune exposures, relying instead on TCR beta sequences and their occurrence across donors. To decide whether each TCR beta V gene segment behaved as functional or pseudogenic, an earlier analysis of nearly 600 of the donors relied on high-throughput TCR beta sequencing. Donor age, sex, ethnicity and CMV serostatus were collected together with the repertoire data. A later genetic analysis used genome-wide SNP genotypes for about 55% of the 666 donors, treating that subset as a discovery cohort. All discovery cohort repertoires had been generated on a single sequencing platform. Class I and class II HLA loci were covered by the typing at four-digit resolution. Typing coverage differed by locus: A, B, C, DRB1 and DQB1 were typed in about 629-640 donors, DQA1 in around 500, DPA1 in 606, and DPB1 in just under 490. Five DR-DQ haplotypes were treated as single units for association and clustering because of strong linkage in the cohort. Across approximately 400 genotyped donors of the cohort, an average of about 240,000 unique TCR beta nucleotide sequences per donor were sequenced, and 15% to 20% of those sequences were non-productive.

The cohort consisted of hundreds of healthy bone marrow donors. All cohort members were sampled while nominally healthy, although unrecorded immune exposures were likely present. The donor tested CMV seropositive, placing the donor among the roughly 270 seropositive members of the cohort. A peripheral blood sample was provided by each donor, and peripheral blood mononuclear cells were used for TCR beta sequencing. Genomic DNA extraction from the blood cell samples was performed with the Qiagen DNeasy Blood Extraction Kit. The method was the immunoSEQ multiplex PCR assay. For the multiplex PCR, a mixture combining 60 forward primers for TCR Vbeta segments and 13 reverse primers for TCR Jbeta segments was used. A multiplex PCR assay on genomic DNA amplified the CDR3 region of rearranged TCR beta genes. The Illumina HiSeq System was used to sequence the amplified TCR beta libraries as 87-base-pair reads. In the authors' own workflow: Across the 666 repertoires, a later analysis counted tens of millions of unique TCR beta chains, around 11 million of which were shared by at least two donors. Raw reads were error-corrected and collapsed into unique sequences with a nearest-neighbor algorithm that merged closely related sequences to remove PCR and sequencing errors. V, D and J gene segments were assigned by aligning CDR3 sequences to IMGT reference sequences. Each retained sequence needed at least a six-nucleotide match to both a V gene segment and a J gene segment. Rearrangements were called productive when the CDR3 lacked stop codons and stayed in frame with V and J; all others were non-productive. CDR3 was defined according to IMGT convention as the region running from the second conserved V-encoded cysteine to the conserved J-encoded phenylalanine. In an earlier analysis of more than 550 of the donors, sequences lacking an unambiguous match to a single V gene segment were excluded. In an earlier analysis of approximately 550 of the donors, V segments were called functional above 56.7% productive rearrangements and were called segregating when the between-donor standard deviation exceeded 5%. To diagnose cytomegalovirus status from the catalog of TCR beta chain sequences, a statistical classification framework was built. In a later analysis, V and J genes were assigned by comparing TCR nucleotide sequences against IMGT/GENE-DB human TR gene sequences. In a later analysis, CDR3 sequences and most-parsimonious VDJ recombination scenarios were assigned using the TCRdist pipeline. In a later analysis, each TCR beta chain was defined by its CDR3 amino acid sequence together with its V-gene family, and reads without a unique V-gene family were excluded. A later analysis removed nearly 600 highly shared, low-generation-probability nucleotide sequences to deal with suspected cross-contamination and a sequencing artifact. For each public chain, a later analysis derived a clonal expansion index from normalized ranks of inferred template counts within each repertoire. In a later analysis, generation probabilities were computed using a VDJ recombination model fitted to out-of-frame rearrangements, and the results were checked against IGoR. Hypergeometric tests were used in a later analysis to score TCR-TCR, TCR-HLA and TCR-CMV co-occurrence, with a repertoire-size bias correction applied to the TCR pairs. In a later analysis, false discovery rates were estimated by permuting HLA or CMV assignments 20 times. In a later analysis, co-occurring TCRs were grouped with DBSCAN, and TCRdist sequence similarity was added when clustering was performed within HLA-allele-positive subsets. Co-occurrence clustering excluded repertoires with fewer than 30,000 or more than 120,000 public chains, plus five with anomalous nucleotide sharing. TCRdb re-hosts the immuneACCESS table, in-frame sequences only. Its copies lack some clones; in the studies checked, an unresolved V gene accounts for under half of them, and the cause for the rest is not known. That table is the source of V, J and clone size, and D and trimming were worked out from the DNA. This sample's clone table shows 60,000 to 75,000 clones. The top ten constitute 3.5% to 4% of the sample.

Paper-wide results and their limitations: The sequencing pipeline was judged likely to have produced a cluster of highly shared sequence variants as a technical artifact. In a later analysis, HLA-associated TCR beta chains were found to be more clonally expanded and to have lower generation probabilities than equally common non-associated chains. Broadly in line with IMGT annotations, most TCR beta V segments showed up in productive rearrangements about 90% or about 30% of the time in an earlier analysis of 587 of the donors. A later genetic analysis reported fewer N-insertions in productive TCRs among donors in an Asian-associated ancestry cluster than the approximately 670-donor mean. Immune exposure information for the cohort was limited to CMV serostatus. The study gave a list of 150 to 200 TCR beta chains associated with cytomegalovirus. Correlated functional status among segregating V segments might be attributable to linkage disequilibrium, but an unknown experimental factor could not be ruled out. The presence/absence analyses assumed that sequencing depth was roughly uniform across donors, and that assumption may not be true. Three of the identified cytomegalovirus-associated TCR beta chains were confirmed in vitro to be specific for cytomegalovirus antigens. Cytomegalovirus status was reported to be diagnosed by the classifier with high specificity and sensitivity in both the original and validation cohorts. In a later analysis, around 15,000 TCR beta sequences were associated with specific HLA alleles at a false discovery rate of 0.05. Most TCR sequences were observed very rarely across donors, whereas some public TCRs were present in many individuals. According to a later analysis, parvovirus B19, influenza, CMV and Epstein-Barr virus appeared linked to several top co-occurrence clusters. The earlier analysis of 587 of the donors excluded about 16 rarely observed V segments, including chromosome 9 orphons, because counts were too low. The authors suggested that the approach could potentially be generalized to other disease states and immunological phenotypes. Because some donors lacked HLA typing at each locus, the association tests relied only on the typed subset. A further reported finding was that TCR beta sequences accurately predicted the HLA-A and HLA-B alleles for most subjects in the first cohort. In a later analysis, most CMV-associated TCR beta chains were found to appear HLA-restricted, with HLA associations seemingly driven largely by CMV exposure. A later genetic analysis associated a missense DCLRE1C variant with V-gene and J-gene trimming of TCR beta chains, and an independent cohort replicated the association. In this cohort, only TCR beta chains were sequenced, and detectable features were limited by the absence of alpha or paired-chain data. Some IMGT-functional V segments, including TRBV6-2 and TRBV6-3, could not be distinguished by the 87-base-pair reads and were therefore excluded. In a later analysis, the rate of TCR association differed among HLA loci, with DRB1 alleles having the most associated TCRs and HLA-C alleles having the fewest. Assigning TCR associations to individual alleles was difficult when HLA alleles, especially DR and DQ, strongly co-occurred.

Inclusive of the bounding cysteine and phenylalanine, the CDR3 is 16 residues long. The read is trimmed to its CDR3 DNA, 48 bases read in frame from base 1. Trimming removed 4 bases from V and 2 bases from J; the gene matches leave 8 bases unexplained. CDR1 is given as SGHTA and CDR2 as FQGNSA, both from the germline V gene. Sequencing input: PBMCs. Recombination connected TRBV7-2 to TRBJ2-7; 10 middle bases align to TRBD2. The clonotype comes from a female donor in good health and CMV-seropositive. The CDR3 has the sequence CASSSAGTSEPYEQYF. The DNA reads as follows: TGTGCCAGCAGCTCCGCCGGGACTAGCGAACCCTACGAGCAGTACTTC.